The 26 T cell receptor beta chains below were found in one sample sequenced in a study of shared clonotypes between healthy human individuals (dated by TCRdb to 2018 to 2020). Libraries came from the immunoSEQ multiplex PCR assay. TCRdb holds this immuneACCESS table with in-frame rearrangements only. Some clones are missing; in checked studies, unresolved V genes explain under half, and the rest has no known cause. The sample includes 850,000 to 1,200,000 clones, with more than 65% observed a single time. The ten top clones hold approximately 1.5% of the sample. The sequenced sample consisted of memory CD4+ T cells sorted from blood. This specimen's cell subset or site label, per the study, means: CD45RA-negative fraction. These TCRs come from a man aged 18 to 30 in good health.

The chain employs TRBV4-1 and TRBJ2-3; tentatively, D is TRBD2 (6 bases). The CDR3 contains 15 residues. Germline CDR1 MGHRA, CDR2 YSYEKL. Trimming took off 2 bases at V and 5 bases at J, with 14 bases between the two ends. This CDR3 reads CASSQRESWGDTQYF. The DNA of the CDR3 is TGCGCCAGCAGCCAACGGGAGTCCTGGGGAGATACGCAGTATTTT.

This chain connects TRBV6-5 to TRBJ2-7, with 14 bases aligning to TRBD2. The germline CDR1 and CDR2 sequences are MNHEY and SVGAGI. The junction had 12 bases not matched to a gene; V was cut back by 10 bases and J by 7 bases. CDR3 length equals 15 residues. This CDR3 reads CATGRGTSGSREQYF. The CDR3 DNA reads TGTGCCACCGGACGAGGGACTAGCGGGAGTAGGGAGCAGTACTTC.

The gene calls are TRBV9 and TRBJ2-5, with TRBD2 matching 9 bases. Trimming cost V 0 bases and J 2 bases; bases outside gene matches: 2. The CDR3 is 15 residues long. Per germline, CDR1 SGDLS and CDR2 YYNGEE. This chain's CDR3 is CASSVASGVQETQYF. Here the CDR3 DNA reads TGTGCCAGCAGCGTAGCTAGCGGGGTGCAAGAGACCCAGTACTTC.

There are a few counts of this clone. The V gene is TRBV19, the J gene TRBJ2-1; 12 bases fit TRBD2. This CDR3 spans 18 amino acids. J lost 5 bases, V lost 3 bases, and 11 bases had no gene match. The V gene's germline CDR1 is LNHDA and CDR2 SQIVND (reference sequence). CDR3: CASSMNRLAGGLDNEQFF. The DNA for the CDR3 is TGTGCCAGTAGTATGAATCGGCTAGCGGGAGGGCTTGACAATGAGCAGTTCTTC.

The gene calls are TRBV18 and TRBJ2-7; possibly TRBD1 for D (7 bases). The V end lost 3 bases, the J end lost 7 bases, and 16 bases lay between the germline ends. The CDR3 totals 14 residues. Germline V gene lookup returns CDR1 KGHSH and CDR2 LQKENI. The CDR3 loop is CASSPEGASREQYF. CDR3 nucleotides: TGTGCCAGCTCACCGGAGGGGGCGTCTCGGGAGCAGTACTTC.

This clone appeared a few times. The J gene is TRBJ1-1, the V gene TRBV6-1; no definite D call. Per the germline V gene, CDR1 is MNHNS and CDR2 is SASEGT. There are 11 residues in the CDR3. Deletions cut 1 base from V and 9 bases from J, with 6 bases between. CDR3 sequence: CASSEGSKAFF. CDR3 DNA sequence: TGTGCCAGCAGTGAAGGGAGTAAAGCTTTCTTT.

The chain recombines TRBV28 with TRBJ2-7; D gene ambiguous. V was pared by 5 bases and J by 6 bases, with 17 bases between. CDR3 size: 14 residues. CDR1 is MDHEN, CDR2 SYDVKM, per germline. Here the CDR3 reads CASSPTRGQREQYF. DNA of the CDR3: TGTGCCAGCAGTCCCACCAGAGGCCAGCGCGAGCAGTACTTC.

The count of this clone is one. The chain joins TRBV4-3 to TRBJ1-5; D is unclear. The CDR3 sequence is 15 residues long. V shed 0 bases and J shed 6 bases, with 12 bases lying between them. Germline loops: CDR1 LGHNA, CDR2 YSLEER. The CDR3 loop is CASSQESGSGQPQHF. In DNA form, the CDR3 reads TGCGCCAGCAGCCAAGAAAGCGGGTCAGGTCAGCCCCAGCATTTT.

The rearrangement joins TRBV19 to TRBJ1-1, with D unresolved. V dropped 9 bases and J dropped 11 bases, with 16 bases sitting between them. CDR3 length: 11 amino acids. Per the germline V gene, CDR1 is LNHDA and CDR2 is SQIVND (reference sequence). The CDR3 DNA sequence: TGTGCCAGCTCCAACGGGGTACTCGCTTTCTTT. This codes for CASSNGVLAFF. Full variable domain (missing parts from reference TRBV19 and TRBJ1-1): DGGITQSPKYLFRKEGQNVTLSCEQNLNHDAMYWYRQDPGQGLRLIYYSQIVNDFQKGDIAEGYSVSREKKESFPLTVTSAQKNPTAFYLCASSNGVLAFFGQGTRLTVV.

The chain is built from TRBV2 and TRBJ2-7; TRBD2 matches 12 bases. The length of the CDR3 is 15 residues. Losses at the gene ends were 5 bases for V and 1 base for J; bases not matched to a gene: 3. From germline, CDR1 is SNHLY and CDR2 FYNNEI. CDR3 loop: CASSTSGGPSYEQYF. The CDR3 region has the DNA TGTGCCAGCAGTACTAGCGGGGGGCCTTCCTACGAGCAGTACTTC.

The chain employs TRBV10-1 and TRBJ2-5; 8 bases match TRBD2. The CDR3 contains 14 residues. V lost 3 bases, J lost 5 bases, and 5 bases stayed unmatched. CDR1 WNHNN and CDR2 SYGVQD come from the germline V gene (reference sequence). Here the CDR3 reads CASSDSGGRETQYF. CDR3 nucleotides: TGCGCCAGCAGTGACAGCGGGGGACGGGAGACCCAGTACTTC.

This chain joins TRBV11-3 and TRBJ2-5; D is unresolved. The CDR3 totals 13 residues. The V end lost 2 bases, the J end lost 2 bases, and 6 bases lay between the germline ends. CDR1 and CDR2 (germline): SGHNT, YENEEA. The CDR3 DNA reads as TGTGCCAGCAGCTTATCCCCACAAGAGACCCAGTACTTC. Its translation is CASSLSPQETQYF.

The rearrangement joins TRBV19 to TRBJ1-3, with D maybe TRBD1 (6 bases). The germline V and J ends were trimmed by 6 bases and 2 bases, with 17 bases remaining between them. Germline CDR1 reads LNHDA; CDR2 reads SQIVND (reference sequence). This CDR3 is 16 amino acids long. The CDR3 DNA sequence: TGTGCCAGTAGGAAAACAGGGTTCGGGCCTGGAAACACCATATATTTT. It yields the protein CASRKTGFGPGNTIYF.

J is TRBJ2-3 and V is TRBV7-9; perhaps TRBD2 as D (5 bases). Trimming removed 8 bases at V and 0 bases at J, with 9 bases between. There are 13 residues in the CDR3. Per germline, CDR1 SEHNR and CDR2 FQNEAQ (reference sequence). CDR3: CASPGGSTDTQYF. The DNA of the CDR3 is TGTGCCAGCCCCGGCGGGAGCACAGATACGCAGTATTTT.

The genes are TRBV5-4 and TRBJ2-7, with 12 bases lining up with TRBD2. Germline trimming cut 4 bases from V and 2 bases from J; bases unmatched to any gene: 7. Looked up from germline, CDR1 is SGHNT and CDR2 is YYREEE (reference sequence). CDR3 length equals 16 residues. The CDR3 coding sequence is TGTGCCAGCAGCCGCGGACTAGCGGGGAATACCTACGAGCAGTACTTC. Its protein is CASSRGLAGNTYEQYF.

The chain carries TRBV7-2 and TRBJ2-1; D might be TRBD1 (6 bases). The CDR3 is 13 residues long. Trimming removed 1 base from V and 10 bases from J, with 11 bases in between. Germline CDR1 and CDR2: SGHTA and FQGNSA. CDR3 bases: TGTGCCAGCAGCTTAGAGAGGGGGAAAGAGCAGTTCTTC. It encodes CASSLERGKEQFF.

V and J are TRBV11-2 and TRBJ2-4; D is perhaps TRBD1 (6 bases). CDR3 size: 16 residues. CDR1 and CDR2 from the germline V gene are SGHAT and FQNNGV. V lost 6 bases and J lost 0, with 15 bases in between. The CDR3 DNA follows: TGTGCCAGCAGTCTTGGACAGACGATAGCCAAAAACATTCAGTACTTC. Translation: CASSLGQTIAKNIQYF.

The sample holds a few counts of this clone. This sample includes further DNA sequences coding for the same CDR3. The chain employs TRBV9 and TRBJ2-1; 9 positions agree with TRBD2. The CDR3 has 15 residues. CDR1 and CDR2 (germline): SGDLS, YYNGEE. V shed 2 bases and J 6 bases; nucleotides not matched to a gene: 6. Written as DNA, the CDR3 is TGTGCCAGCAGCGTCGAAGGGACTAGCCCCAATGAGCAGTTCTTC. This gives the protein CASSVEGTSPNEQFF.

The chain joins TRBV5-1 to TRBJ1-5; 7 bases agree with TRBD1. Germline loops: CDR1 SGHRS, CDR2 YFSETQ. The V segment lost 0 bases and the J segment 3 bases; nucleotides outside the gene matches: 6. The CDR3 consists of 16 residues. In DNA form, the CDR3 reads TGCGCCAGCAGCTTGGGGGACAGCGGGGTCAATCAGCCCCAGCATTTT. Amino acids: CASSLGDSGVNQPQHF. Variable domain in full (rest from reference TRBV5-1 and TRBJ1-5): KAGVTQTPRYLIKTRGQQVTLSCSPISGHRSVSWYQQTPGQGLQFLFEYFSETQRNKGNFPGRFSGRQFSNSRSEMNVSTLELGDSALYLCASSLGDSGVNQPQHFGDGTRLSIL.

The gene calls are TRBV4-1 and TRBJ1-5, with D hard to call. Trimming took off 0 bases at V and 2 bases at J, with 8 bases between the two ends. CDR1 is MGHRA and CDR2 is YSYEKL in the germline V gene. The CDR3 extends over 15 amino acids. The CDR3 reads CASSQESGGNQPQHF. The CDR3 DNA reads as TGCGCCAGCAGCCAAGAGTCAGGCGGCAATCAGCCCCAGCATTTT.

The chain recombines TRBV30 with TRBJ1-2; 8 bases are shared with TRBD1. This CDR3 is 15 amino acids long. Germline assignment: CDR1 GTSNPN and CDR2 SVGIG (reference sequence). V lost 1 base, J lost 3 bases, and 7 bases stayed unmatched. The CDR3 DNA is TGTGCCTGGAGTGCCGGGACAGGAATTTACTATGGCTACACCTTC. As protein: CAWSAGTGIYYGYTF.

The V call is TRBV11-2, the J call TRBJ1-3; D is undetermined. Germline V gene sequence: CDR1 SGHAT, CDR2 FQNNGV. The CDR3 has 15 amino acids. Between the trimmed V and J ends, which lost 4 bases and 3 bases, there was a span of 13 bases. The CDR3 DNA reads TGTGCCAGCAGCTCGAGCTGGGAAGGTGGAAACACCATATATTTT. Protein sequence: CASSSSWEGGNTIYF.

This chain joins TRBV19 and TRBJ1-4; perhaps TRBD1 as D (5 bases). The CDR3 consists of 13 residues. Germline assignment: CDR1 LNHDA and CDR2 SQIVND (reference sequence). The ends were cut back, 3 bases at V and 11 bases at J, with 13 bases in the middle. The CDR3 DNA is TGTGCCAGTAGTATTCAAGGGGAGCCTAAACTGTTTTTT. Protein sequence: CASSIQGEPKLFF. The full variable domain, completed using reference TRBV19 and TRBJ1-4, is DGGITQSPKYLFRKEGQNVTLSCEQNLNHDAMYWYRQDPGQGLRLIYYSQIVNDFQKGDIAEGYSVSREKKESFPLTVTSAQKNPTAFYLCASSIQGEPKLFFGSGTQLSVL.

This clone occurred a few times. The sample holds other DNA sequences that translate to the same CDR3. The CDR3: CASSLDSNTEAFF. As DNA, the CDR3 is TGTGCCAGCTCACTGGACTCAAACACTGAAGCTTTCTTT. This sequence joins TRBV18 and TRBJ1-1; D not certain. Trimming stripped 4 bases from V and 2 bases from J, with 8 bases between. The CDR3 is 13 residues long. Germline CDR1 reads KGHSH; CDR2 reads LQKENI.

The gene calls are TRBV11-2 and TRBJ2-2; TRBD2 might be the D (6 bases). Germline CDR1 reads SGHAT; CDR2 reads FQNNGV. The CDR3 spans 16 residues. Trimming took off 2 bases at V and 1 base at J, with 11 bases between the two ends. In DNA form, the CDR3 reads TGTGCCAGCAGCTTAACGGGCGGGAAGAACACCGGGGAGCTGTTTTTT. Amino acids: CASSLTGGKNTGELFF.

For this clone: The same CDR3 arises from other DNA sequences in this sample as well. This sequence joins TRBV6-1 and TRBJ2-7, with D unclear. Germline V CDR1 and CDR2: MNHNS, SASEGT. CDR3 length: 13 residues. V was cut by 4 bases and J by 0 bases, with 7 bases left in between. The CDR3: CASSVQVSYEQYF. The CDR3 nucleotides are TGTGCCAGCAGTGTCCAGGTCTCCTACGAGCAGTACTTC.